This T cell receptor (beta chain) was observed in a study of response to subunit inactivated influenza vaccine. Study-wide results and caveats: With each seasonal influenza vaccination, the authors suggested, few new T cells are recruited.

With regard to this clonotype: As yet, its antigen is unknown.

Trimming removed 6 bases from V and 7 bases from J; junction bases left unmatched: 8. This CDR3 spans 15 amino acids. TCRdb re-derived calls from the RT-PCR reads in MiXCR, one entry per CDR3 protein. The table lists approximately 520,000 distinct CDR3 sequences, approximately 15% of them singletons. This sequence was found in a man aged 45 to 70 who received an inactivated influenza vaccine. The gene calls are TRBV12-3 or TRBV12-4 and TRBJ2-2; 10 bases line up with TRBD2. Sequences were derived from CD4+ T cells sorted from PBMCs, sampled 23 months after vaccination. CDR3 amino acids: CASSQREGTVGELFF. The CDR3 nucleotides read TGTGCCAGCAGCCAGCGGGAGGGAACGGTCGGGGAGCTGTTTTTT.